This is a list of T cell receptor beta chains from one sample in a study of T-cell reconstitution after alpha-beta-depleted transplantation in children. TCRdb re-called the PCR reads through MiXCR, storing one row per CDR3 protein. The repertoire holds about 440,000 distinct CDR3 sequences, with roughly two fifths as singletons. Sample: PBMCs, taken before TCRalphabeta/CD19-depleted stem cell transplant. These receptors were taken from a girl aged 2 to 9 with aplastic anemia, due to receive a stem cell transplant. Each CDR3 is given with its conserved first and last residue. The D gene is left open where the match is weak. Expanded clones are given a class, and other clones once, few, many or no size at all.

len,d_gene,v_gene,j_gene,abundance,CDR3aa,CDR3nt
15,TRBD2,TRBV12-3/TRBV12-4,TRBJ2-7,NA,CASSLERGASYEQYF,TGTGCCAGCAGTTTAGAGCGGGGAGCCTCCTACGAGCAGTACTTC
18,NA,TRBV7-2,TRBJ2-4,NA,CASSLAGFGIKAKNIQYF,TGTGCCAGCAGCCTCGCGGGCTTCGGTATTAAAGCCAAAAACATTCAGTACTTC
16,TRBD1,TRBV28,TRBJ1-2,many,CASSPPQGVANYGYTF,TGTGCCAGCAGTCCCCCACAGGGGGTGGCCAACTATGGCTACACCTTC
16,TRBD2,TRBV7-3,TRBJ2-2,few,CASSPRVAGNTGELFF,TGTGCCAGCAGCCCCCGGGTAGCGGGGAACACCGGGGAGCTGTTTTTT
15,NA,TRBV5-1,TRBJ2-5,few,CASSLGPGSQETQYF,TGCGCCAGCAGCTTGGGTCCAGGGAGCCAAGAGACCCAGTACTTC
14,TRBD1,TRBV5-6,TRBJ2-7,once,CASSLPGQGREQYF,TGTGCCAGCAGCTTGCCAGGACAGGGGAGGGAGCAGTACTTC
12,NA,TRBV7-9,TRBJ1-2,few,CASQRINYGYTF,TGTGCCAGCCAGAGAATCAACTATGGCTACACCTTC
14,TRBD2,TRBV20-1,TRBJ2-3,once,CSATSGLRTDTQYF,TGCAGTGCTACTAGCGGTCTTCGCACAGATACGCAGTATTTT
18,TRBD2,TRBV5-1,TRBJ2-1,NA,CASSQGLAASRSYNEQFF,TGCGCCAGCAGCCAAGGACTAGCGGCCAGCCGCTCCTACAATGAGCAGTTCTTC
20,TRBD1,TRBV20-1,TRBJ1-1,NA,CSARPFLGGTGDFMNTEAFF,TGCAGTGCTAGACCTTTCCTAGGGGGGACAGGCGATTTCATGAACACTGAAGCTTTCTTT
14,NA,TRBV10-1,TRBJ1-6,many,CASSEGGINSPLHF,TGCGCCAGCAGTGAAGGAGGGATCAATTCACCCCTCCACTTT
14,TRBD1,TRBV15,TRBJ2-7,once,CATSRDRGVYEQYF,TGTGCCACAAGCAGGGACAGGGGGGTCTACGAGCAGTACTTC
14,TRBD2,TRBV15,TRBJ2-7,NA,CATSGTSGIHEQYF,TGTGCCACCAGCGGTACTAGCGGGATCCACGAGCAGTACTTC
15,NA,TRBV24-1,TRBJ2-1,NA,CATSLGAYMSGEQFF,TGTGCCACCAGCCTAGGGGCCTACATGTCAGGTGAGCAGTTCTTC
14,TRBD1,TRBV27,TRBJ1-2,NA,CASSETGTGNGYTF,TGTGCCAGCAGTGAGACTGGGACAGGGAATGGCTACACCTTC
18,TRBD2,TRBV20-1,TRBJ2-1,NA,CSARFGDGTSGNYHEQFF,TGCAGTGCTAGATTCGGGGACGGGACTAGCGGGAATTACCATGAGCAGTTCTTC
12,NA,TRBV29-1,TRBJ2-5,NA,CSDTTGLETQYF,TGCAGCGATACGACAGGTTTAGAGACCCAGTACTTC
14,NA,TRBV10-3,TRBJ2-1,NA,CAISPPVGRGEQFF,TGTGCCATCAGCCCCCCAGTGGGTAGGGGTGAGCAGTTCTTC
16,TRBD1,TRBV12-3/TRBV12-4,TRBJ1-5,NA,CAIGDRDGRTNQPQHF,TGTGCCATCGGGGACAGGGACGGGAGAACAAATCAGCCCCAGCATTTT
14,NA,TRBV6-2/TRBV6-3,TRBJ2-1,NA,CASSLAQDRTEQFF,TGTGCCAGCAGTCTCGCCCAGGACAGAACTGAGCAGTTCTTC
15,NA,TRBV7-9,TRBJ2-1,many,CASSTPLSGYNEQFF,TGTGCCAGCAGCACTCCCCTCAGCGGGTACAATGAGCAGTTCTTC
13,NA,TRBV11-2,TRBJ2-7,NA,CASSLGPGREQYF,TGTGCCAGCAGCTTAGGACCCGGCCGCGAGCAGTACTTC
14,TRBD1,TRBV20-1,TRBJ1-1,few,CSARPGQGGTEAFF,TGCAGTGCTAGGCCGGGACAGGGAGGCACTGAAGCTTTCTTT
12,NA,TRBV20-1,TRBJ2-2,NA,CSARDQAGELFF,TGCAGTGCTAGAGATCAGGCCGGGGAGCTGTTTTTT
15,TRBD1,TRBV5-5,TRBJ2-7,many,CASSLFWTGGIEQYF,TGTGCCAGCAGCTTGTTTTGGACAGGGGGTATAGAGCAGTACTTC
16,NA,TRBV20-1,TRBJ1-3,few,CSATSTRASSGNTIYF,TGCAGTGCTACTTCGACTAGGGCGAGCTCTGGAAACACCATATATTTT
15,TRBD1,TRBV12-3/TRBV12-4,TRBJ2-7,many,CASSLGQFASYEQYF,TGTGCCAGCAGTCTGGGACAGTTTGCATCCTACGAGCAGTACTTC
17,TRBD2,TRBV11-2,TRBJ2-3,NA,CASSFVIAVGGADTQYF,TGTGCCAGCAGCTTTGTTATTGCGGTTGGGGGGGCAGATACGCAGTATTTT
14,TRBD2,TRBV20-1,TRBJ2-3,NA,CSGASSGRSDRQYF,TGCAGTGGAGCTTCTAGCGGGAGATCGGATAGGCAGTATTTT
14,NA,TRBV20-1,TRBJ2-1,NA,CSARDPGLANEQFF,TGCAGTGCTAGAGACCCGGGACTGGCTAATGAGCAGTTCTTC
14,TRBD2,TRBV20-1,TRBJ2-3,NA,CSARVSSGSDTQYF,TGCAGTGCTAGAGTGTCTAGCGGGTCGGATACGCAGTATTTT
14,NA,TRBV28,TRBJ2-7,once,CASSIGDATYEQYF,TGTGCCAGCAGTATAGGGGACGCTACCTACGAGCAGTACTTC
17,NA,TRBV4-1,TRBJ2-1,many,CASSQSHVASSYNEQFF,TGCGCCAGCAGCCAATCTCATGTGGCTAGCTCCTACAATGAGCAGTTCTTC
14,NA,TRBV7-2,TRBJ2-5,many,CASSSRGNQETQYF,TGTGCCAGCAGCAGCCGGGGGAACCAAGAGACCCAGTACTTC
12,NA,TRBV7-2,TRBJ1-4,many,CASSLAIGKLFF,TGTGCCAGCAGCTTAGCGATTGGAAAACTGTTTTTT